This TCR beta chain was profiled in a study of cytomegalovirus exposure and HLA in healthy donors. About this clone itself: Antigen: not known.

The study ran its PCR with 60 Vbeta and 13 Jbeta primers. The method was immunoSEQ multiplex PCR; TCRdb's version includes in-frame clones alone and lacks a portion of them. Altogether around 110,000 clones are present, roughly four fifths being singletons, with the ten largest covering under 6.5%. Study-wide results and limits: As a later analysis showed, several of the most significant clusters appeared to be linked to common viral pathogens. Immune exposure information comprised only CMV serostatus.

Germline-derived CDR1 and CDR2 are KGHSH and LQKENI. V was clipped by 2 bases and J by 14 bases; unmatched bases: 15. The CDR3 has 15 amino acids. The chain has TRBV18 and TRBJ2-3; 8 positions agree with TRBD1. The sequence came from a woman aged 45-65 years in good health and CMV-seropositive. Specimen: PBMCs. The CDR3 sequence: CASSPEYQGALRGYF. The CDR3 region has the DNA TGTGCCAGCTCACCAGAGTACCAGGGGGCGTTGCGTGGGTATTTT.